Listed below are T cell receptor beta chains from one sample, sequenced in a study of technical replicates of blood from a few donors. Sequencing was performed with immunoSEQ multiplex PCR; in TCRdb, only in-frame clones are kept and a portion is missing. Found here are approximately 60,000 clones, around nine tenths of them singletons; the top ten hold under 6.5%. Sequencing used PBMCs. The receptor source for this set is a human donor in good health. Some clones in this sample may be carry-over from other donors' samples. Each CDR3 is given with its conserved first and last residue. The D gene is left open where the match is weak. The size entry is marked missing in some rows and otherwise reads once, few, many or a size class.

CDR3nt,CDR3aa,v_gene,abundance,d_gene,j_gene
TGTGCAAGTCGCTTACCCGCCCAAGAGCGGGGGGGTGACAATGAGCAGTTCTTC,CASRLPAQERGGDNEQFF,TRBV12-2,NA,NA,TRBJ2-1
TGTGCCAGCTCACCGAGCGACAGAAACTACGAGCAGTACTTC,CASSPSDRNYEQYF,TRBV18,NA,NA,TRBJ2-7
TGTGCCAGTAGTATCCCCGGCAGGGGTGGAAATCAGCCCCAGCATTTT,CASSIPGRGGNQPQHF,TRBV19,NA,NA,TRBJ1-5
TGCGCCAGCAGTCAATCCGCCCGAGTCCAAACAGATACGCAGTATTTT,CASSQSARVQTDTQYF,TRBV23-1,NA,NA,TRBJ2-3
TGTGCCAGCAGCCCCGACGGACAGGGGGCCTATGAGCAGTTCTTC,CASSPDGQGAYEQFF,TRBV7-2,NA,TRBD1,TRBJ2-1
TGCGCCAGCAGTTTTGAGGTTCTTAACTATGGCTACACCTTC,CASSFEVLNYGYTF,TRBV5-1,NA,NA,TRBJ1-2
TGTGCCAGTAGTATAGTAGGCAGGGAGGTGGGTCAGCCCCAGCATTTT,CASSIVGREVGQPQHF,TRBV19,NA,NA,TRBJ1-5
TGTGCCAGCAGCTTACGGCTAGACGGGGAGCTGTTTTTT,CASSLRLDGELFF,TRBV7-3,NA,NA,TRBJ2-2
TGTGCCAGCAGCAAGACAGAGAGTAACTATGGCTACACCTTC,CASSKTESNYGYTF,TRBV5-4,NA,NA,TRBJ1-2
TGTGCCAGCAGCTTAGACAGCTCCTCTGGAAACACCATATATTTT,CASSLDSSSGNTIYF,TRBV13,few,NA,TRBJ1-3
TGTGCCAGCAGCTTAAAAAACCGACAGGGGGAGACCCAGTACTTC,CASSLKNRQGETQYF,TRBV5-6,NA,TRBD1,TRBJ2-5
TGTGCCAGCAGCGTCGGACTAGCGGCTCAAGAGACCCAGTACTTC,CASSVGLAAQETQYF,TRBV9,once,TRBD2,TRBJ2-5
TGCGCCAGCAGCCAGGTACAGGGAGTTTACGAGCAGTACTTC,CASSQVQGVYEQYF,TRBV4-1,NA,NA,TRBJ2-7
TGTGCCAGCAGTCCCGTAGCGGACAGGAGCAATGAGCAGTTCTTC,CASSPVADRSNEQFF,TRBV6-4,NA,NA,TRBJ2-1
TGTGCCAGCAGTTTGACTAGCGCGTCCTACGAGCAGTACTTC,CASSLTSASYEQYF,TRBV7-2,NA,TRBD2,TRBJ2-7
TGCGCCAGCAGCTTGGTGGGGGCCAGCACAGATACGCAGTATTTT,CASSLVGASTDTQYF,TRBV5-1,NA,NA,TRBJ2-3
TGTGCCAGCAGCTTGAGTCGTAACGGGTTAAAAGAAAAACTGTTTTTT,CASSLSRNGLKEKLFF,TRBV7-6,NA,NA,TRBJ1-4
TGCGCCAGCAGCCAAGAAGCGGATGGGACTGAAGCTTTCTTT,CASSQEADGTEAFF,TRBV4-3,few,NA,TRBJ1-1
TGTGCCAGCAGCCCCGGAGTGAGACAGGGTTCTGACATTCAGTACTTC,CASSPGVRQGSDIQYF,TRBV7-2,NA,TRBD1,TRBJ2-4
TGTGCCAGCAGCTTAGCGGGCAGGGGGCCCTACGAGCAGTACTTC,CASSLAGRGPYEQYF,TRBV11-2,few,TRBD1,TRBJ2-7
TGTGCCTGGAACAGGGGTGCTTCATACGAGCAGTACTTC,CAWNRGASYEQYF,TRBV30,NA,TRBD1,TRBJ2-7
TGTGCCAGCAGCACCAACAGGGGGCCGTGGGATGGCTACACCTTC,CASSTNRGPWDGYTF,TRBV28,NA,TRBD1,TRBJ1-2
TGTGCCAGCAGATCTCGGACTAGTCTCGGGGGGGAGCAGTTCTTC,CASRSRTSLGGEQFF,TRBV6-1,NA,TRBD2,TRBJ2-1
TGTGCCAGCAGCTTAGGGACAGCCGATTCCTACGAGCAGTACTTC,CASSLGTADSYEQYF,TRBV11-3,NA,NA,TRBJ2-7
TGTGCCAGCAGTTTTCTTGGGCCAAACAAATGGCAGTTCTTC,CASSFLGPNKWQFF,TRBV27,NA,NA,TRBJ2-1
TGTGCCAGCAATAGGGGGGGGGCAGGGACTGAAGCTTTCTTT,CASNRGGAGTEAFF,TRBV14,NA,NA,TRBJ1-1
TGTGCCAGCAGCCAACTGGGGGGGGCAGCAGATACGCAGTATTTT,CASSQLGGAADTQYF,TRBV7-6,NA,NA,TRBJ2-3
TGCGCCAGCAGCTCGGGAGGGGGCTACACTGAAGCTTTCTTT,CASSSGGGYTEAFF,TRBV5-1,few,TRBD1,TRBJ1-1
TGTGCCAGCAGCTTAGGACAGGGGGCCTTCTACGAGCAGTACTTC,CASSLGQGAFYEQYF,TRBV7-8,once,TRBD1,TRBJ2-7
TGCGCCAGCAGCCGATCGGGAGCGACCTTCCAAGAGACCCAGTACTTC,CASSRSGATFQETQYF,TRBV4-3,NA,NA,TRBJ2-5
TGTGCCAGCTCACCCGGACAGGGAGGCTACACCTTC,CASSPGQGGYTF,TRBV18,NA,TRBD1,TRBJ1-2
TGTGCCAGCAGTTCAGCAAAAAGGGGCCCCAACGTCCTGACTTTC,CASSSAKRGPNVLTF,TRBV28,NA,NA,TRBJ2-6
TGTGCCAGCAGCTTTAGCGGCTCCTACGAGCAGTACTTC,CASSFSGSYEQYF,TRBV7-2,NA,NA,TRBJ2-7
TGTGCCAGCAGCGTAGTTGAAGGGGCCTATGGCTACACCTTC,CASSVVEGAYGYTF,TRBV9,NA,NA,TRBJ1-2
TGTGCCAGCAGGGCGGCTGGGGGCGTCGGTCAGCCCCAGCATTTT,CASRAAGGVGQPQHF,TRBV6-5,NA,NA,TRBJ1-5
TGTGCCATCAGAGGGACAGTAACCACTAACTATGGCTACACCTTC,CAIRGTVTTNYGYTF,TRBV10-3,NA,TRBD1,TRBJ1-2
TGTGCCACCAGAAGGACTTTAAACACTGAAGCTTTCTTT,CATRRTLNTEAFF,TRBV15,NA,NA,TRBJ1-1
TGTGCCAGCAGTGAGGGGGGTTTTGGTGAAGCTTTCTTT,CASSEGGFGEAFF,TRBV2,few,NA,TRBJ1-1
TGCGCCAGCAGCCAAGATGGGGACAGCCAAAATCTAATACTAGCCAAAAACATTCAGTACTTC,CASSQDGDSQNLILAKNIQYF,TRBV4-3,NA,TRBD1,TRBJ2-4
TGTGCCAGCAGTCCGTGGTTAGCGGCCAGCTACGAGCAGTACTTC,CASSPWLAASYEQYF,TRBV6-5,NA,NA,TRBJ2-7
TGTGCCAGTAGTATAGGCCCCGGGACTATACCTTACGAGCAGTACTTC,CASSIGPGTIPYEQYF,TRBV19,NA,TRBD2,TRBJ2-7
TGCGCCAGCAGCTGGCGGACAGGGGGCTTCTCCTATAATTCACCCCTCCACTTT,CASSWRTGGFSYNSPLHF,TRBV5-1,NA,TRBD1,TRBJ1-6
TGTGCCAGCAGTTACTCGAGAGAGACCCAGTACTTC,CASSYSRETQYF,TRBV6-5,NA,NA,TRBJ2-5